This passage covers 28 T cell receptor beta chains from one sample sequenced in a study of blood T cell repertoires in COVID-19. Clones were sequenced by immunoSEQ multiplex PCR, and TCRdb holds only the in-frame ones, with some missing. The table lists about 48,000 clones, roughly 89% of them singletons. The sample was peripheral blood. These receptor sequences come from a woman of 80 years or more with acute or convalescent COVID-19.

This chain joins TRBV19 and TRBJ1-2; 7 nucleotides agree with TRBD1. The length of the CDR3 is 14 residues. Per germline, CDR1 LNHDA and CDR2 SQIVND (reference sequence). Trimming removed 6 bases from V and 0 bases from J; junction bases left unmatched: 4. CDR3 loop: CASSPQGTNYGYTF. Written as DNA, the CDR3 is TGTGCCAGTAGCCCACAGGGGACTAACTATGGCTACACCTTC.

The rearrangement uses TRBV19 and TRBJ1-5; 8 nucleotides match TRBD1. V was clipped by 3 bases and J by 5 bases; unmatched bases: 3. This CDR3 is built from 14 residues. CDR1 is LNHDA, CDR2 SQIVND, per germline (reference sequence). CDR3 amino acids: CASSMGQEYQPQHF. The DNA for the CDR3 is TGTGCCAGTAGTATGGGACAGGAGTATCAGCCCCAGCATTTT. Drawing the rest from reference TRBV19 and TRBJ1-5, the complete variable domain is DGGITQSPKYLFRKEGQNVTLSCEQNLNHDAMYWYRQDPGQGLRLIYYSQIVNDFQKGDIAEGYSVSREKKESFPLTVTSAQKNPTAFYLCASSMGQEYQPQHFGDGTRLSIL.

This clone appeared a single time. The same CDR3 also results from other DNA sequences found in this sample. The V and J genes are TRBV3-1 (or the pseudogene TRBV3-2) and TRBJ1-6; D call uncertain. This CDR3 comprises 14 residues. Germline V gene sequence: CDR1 LGHDT, CDR2 YNNKEL (reference sequence). V was pared by 1 base and J by 6 bases, with 7 bases between. CDR3 DNA: TGTGCCAGCAGCCAAGGTCGGTCTAATTCACCCCTCCACTTT. Residues: CASSQGRSNSPLHF.

The chain joins TRBV7-2 to TRBJ2-2; 7 bases fit TRBD2. From germline, CDR1 is SGHTA and CDR2 FQGNSA. Germline trimming cut 3 bases from V and 2 bases from J; bases unmatched to any gene: 3. This CDR3 comprises 15 residues. The CDR3 protein is CASSFPTSNTGELFF. DNA for the CDR3: TGTGCCAGCAGCTTTCCGACTAGCAACACCGGGGAGCTGTTTTTT. The complete variable domain, with remaining parts taken from reference TRBV7-2 and TRBJ2-2, reads GAGVSQSPSNKVTEKGKDVELRCDPISGHTALYWYRQSLGQGLEFLIYFQGNSAPDKSGLPSDRFSAERTGGSVSTLTIQRTQQEDSAVYLCASSFPTSNTGELFFGEGSRLTVL.

This chain links TRBV30 with TRBJ2-4; TRBD1 might be the D (6 bases). The CDR3 contains 13 residues. Germline V gene data show CDR1 as GTSNPN and CDR2 as SVGIG (reference sequence). Trimming cost V 1 base and J 6 bases, with 10 bases left between them. CDR3 nucleotide sequence: TGTGCCTGGAGTGCACAACAGGGAAACATTCAGTACTTC. Protein: CAWSAQQGNIQYF.

The gene calls are TRBV4-1 and TRBJ2-3, with D possibly matching TRBD2 (5 bases). The CDR3 is made up of 13 amino acids. Germline loops: CDR1 MGHRA, CDR2 YSYEKL. Between the trimmed V and J ends, which lost 0 bases and 7 bases, there was a span of 8 bases. The CDR3 here is CASSQDRGYTQYF. The CDR3 coding sequence is TGCGCCAGCAGCCAAGATCGGGGTTATACGCAGTATTTT.

This rearrangement joins TRBV9 to TRBJ2-2; TRBD2 matches at 9 bases. V trimming: 5 bases; J trimming: 2 bases; junction bases outside the gene matches: 10. Germline values: CDR1 SGDLS, CDR2 YYNGEE. The CDR3 has 17 amino acids. The CDR3: CASSSGSGGQNTGELFF. The CDR3 region has the DNA TGTGCCAGCAGTTCGGGTAGCGGGGGACAAAACACCGGGGAGCTGTTTTTT.

In its sample, this clone was seen once. The rearrangement uses TRBV3-1 (or the pseudogene TRBV3-2) and TRBJ2-5; D is unclear. V shed 1 base and J shed 4 bases, with 10 bases lying between them. Germline V gives CDR1 LGHDT, CDR2 YNNKEL (reference sequence). The CDR3 consists of 14 residues. The CDR3 spells CASSQVSAGETQYF. The CDR3, as DNA: TGTGCCAGCAGCCAAGTATCGGCAGGAGAGACCCAGTACTTC.

The chain carries TRBV20-1 and TRBJ1-1; D unresolved. The germline CDR1 and CDR2 sequences are DFQATT and SNEGSKA (reference sequence). The length of the CDR3 is 10 residues. The V gene lost 5 bases and the J gene lost 11 bases, with 12 bases spanning the gap. The CDR3 region has the DNA TGCAGTGCTGGAGGGCAGTGGGCTTTCTTT. It codes for CSAGGQWAFF.

The V and J genes are TRBV7-2 and TRBJ2-1; 10 nucleotides align to TRBD2. The CDR3 is 16 amino acids. J was trimmed by 4 bases and V by 1 base; bases with no gene match: 4. Germline CDR1 SGHTA, CDR2 FQGNSA. CDR3 protein: CASSLESGGAYNEQFF. CDR3 bases: TGTGCCAGCAGCTTAGAAAGCGGGGGGGCATACAATGAGCAGTTCTTC.

The chain has TRBV9 and TRBJ2-1; 10 nucleotides line up with TRBD2. This CDR3 is 18 amino acids long. V shed 0 bases, J shed 4 bases, and the junction held 10 bases outside the gene matches. Germline lookup yields CDR1 SGDLS and CDR2 YYNGEE. The CDR3 DNA reads TGTGCCAGCAGCGTAGCCAGCGGGGGGGCCCGCTTATACAATGAGCAGTTCTTC. The encoded protein is CASSVASGGARLYNEQFF. Variable domain in full (rest from reference TRBV9 and TRBJ2-1): DSGVTQTPKHLITATGQRVTLRCSPRSGDLSVYWYQQSLDQGLQFLIQYYNGEERAKGNILERFSAQQFPDLHSELNLSSLELGDSALYFCASSVASGGARLYNEQFFGPGTRLTVL.

This clone has only one observation. The genes are TRBV6-5 and TRBJ2-7; TRBD2 is a possible D gene (5 bases). The CDR3 covers 15 residues. V lost 6 bases and J lost 6, with 21 bases in between. The germline gives CDR1 MNHEY, CDR2 SVGAGI. In DNA, the CDR3 is TGTGCCAGCAGACCCGCCACCTGGTCAGGAGGCGAGCAGTACGTC. The encoded protein is CASRPATWSGGEQYV.

This clone was found a few times. This rearrangement joins TRBV11-2 to TRBJ1-1, with unresolved D. Germline V gene sequence: CDR1 SGHAT, CDR2 FQNNGV. CDR3 size: 12 residues. V shed 6 bases and J shed 1 base, with 6 bases lying between them. Here the CDR3 DNA reads TGTGCCAGCAGTATCGGGAACACTGAAGCTTTCTTT. This codes for CASSIGNTEAFF.

The rearrangement links TRBV19 to TRBJ1-2; 7 bases line up with TRBD1. The CDR3 covers 15 residues. The ends lost 6 bases at V and 8 bases at J; junction bases unmatched: 15. Germline V CDR1 and CDR2: LNHDA, SQIVND (reference sequence). CDR3 sequence (DNA): TGTGCCAGTAGCCTCTATCTAGACAGGGATTGGGGCTACACCTTC. This codes for CASSLYLDRDWGYTF.

This sequence joins TRBV7-8 and TRBJ1-5, with a tentative D call TRBD1 (6 bases). With 2 bases removed from V and 5 bases from J, the gap between germline ends came to 16 bases. From germline, CDR1 is SGHVS and CDR2 FQNEAQ. The CDR3 extends over 16 amino acids. CDR3 residues: CASSLTGMGVDQPQHF. For the CDR3, the DNA is TGTGCCAGCAGCTTAACAGGGATGGGTGTCGATCAGCCCCAGCATTTT. Variable domain in full (rest from reference TRBV7-8 and TRBJ1-5): GAGVSQSPRYKVAKRGQDVALRCDPISGHVSLFWYQQALGQGPEFLTYFQNEAQLDKSGLPSDRFFAERPEGSVSTLKIQRTQQEDSAVYLCASSLTGMGVDQPQHFGDGTRLSIL.

This chain joins TRBV7-6 and TRBJ2-3, with TRBD2 identical over 10 bases. Germline loops: CDR1 SGHVS, CDR2 FNYEAQ. The ends lost 5 bases at V and 6 bases at J; junction bases unmatched: 5. The CDR3 length is 14 residues. The CDR3 sequence is CASSPLAGVDTQYF. The CDR3 nucleotides are TGTGCCAGCAGCCCGCTAGCGGGGGTTGATACGCAGTATTTT.

V and J are TRBV15 and TRBJ2-5; D possibly corresponds to TRBD1 (5 bases). Germline assignment: CDR1 LNHNV and CDR2 YYDKDF (reference sequence). V was clipped by 1 base and J by 1 base, with 10 bases between them. The CDR3 spans 15 residues. CDR3 residues: CATSRGGATQETQYF. In DNA, the CDR3 is TGTGCCACCAGCAGAGGTGGGGCTACCCAAGAGACCCAGTACTTC. Looking up the rest from reference TRBV15 and TRBJ2-5 gives the full variable domain: DAMVIQNPRYQVTQFGKPVTLSCSQTLNHNVMYWYQQKSSQAPKLLFHYYDKDFNNEADTPDNFQSRRPNTSFCFLDIRSPGLGDTAMYLCATSRGGATQETQYFGPGTRLLVL.

This clone was seen a few times. The rearrangement links TRBV5-5 to TRBJ2-1, with 9 nucleotides matching TRBD2. The trim removed 7 bases at V and 3 bases at J, leaving 8 bases unmatched. Germline V gives CDR1 SGHKS, CDR2 YYEKEE (reference sequence). The CDR3 is 15 residues long. CDR3: CASAREAGGYNEQFF. The DNA for the CDR3 is TGTGCCAGCGCCAGGGAAGCGGGGGGCTACAATGAGCAGTTCTTC.

The rearrangement links TRBV13 to TRBJ2-2; D gene uncertain. The CDR3 spans 12 residues. CDR1 PRHDT and CDR2 FYEKMQ come from the germline V gene (reference sequence). Trimming took 3 bases from V and 4 from J, leaving 3 bases between them. CDR3 DNA: TGTGCCAGCAGCTTCCTCACCGGGGAGCTGTTTTTT. Translated: CASSFLTGELFF.

This clone was detected once. The gene calls are TRBV19 and TRBJ2-5; possible D gene TRBD2, 5 bases. Germline V gene sequence: CDR1 LNHDA, CDR2 SQIVND (reference sequence). V was cut by 1 base and J by 1 base, with 10 bases left in between. The CDR3 sequence is 15 residues long. Here the CDR3 DNA reads TGTGCCAGTAGTATAGGTACGGGAATCCAAGAGACCCAGTACTTC. Translation: CASSIGTGIQETQYF.

This chain joins TRBV9 and TRBJ1-4, with a possible D match to TRBD1 (5 bases). Germline-derived CDR1 and CDR2 are SGDLS and YYNGEE. V was pared by 4 bases and J by 5 bases, with 15 bases between. The length of the CDR3 is 15 residues. The CDR3 loop is CASSPGEGLNEKLFF. CDR3 DNA sequence: TGTGCCAGCAGCCCCGGGGAGGGGCTAAATGAAAAACTGTTTTTT.

The V and J genes are TRBV11-2 and TRBJ2-3; possibly TRBD2 for D (7 bases). Germline values: CDR1 SGHAT, CDR2 FQNNGV. The CDR3 contains 13 residues. V was clipped by 3 bases and J by 6 bases, with 10 bases between them. CDR3 region: CASSFGRGDTQYF. DNA of the CDR3: TGTGCCAGCAGCTTTGGGAGGGGGGATACGCAGTATTTT.

DNA of the CDR3: TGTGCCAGTAGATTGTCGGGGGATACGCAGTATTTT. It encodes CASRLSGDTQYF. This chain links TRBV19 with TRBJ2-3; TRBD2 is a possible D gene (5 bases). V was pared by 6 bases and J by 6 bases, with 10 bases between. CDR3 size: 12 residues. CDR1 and CDR2 (germline): LNHDA, SQIVND (reference sequence).

The rearrangement uses TRBV5-4 and TRBJ2-2; D is perhaps TRBD1 (6 bases). The ends were cut back, 4 bases at V and 7 bases at J, with 17 bases in the middle. This CDR3 region has 15 residues. CDR1 is SGHNT and CDR2 is YYREEE in the germline V gene (reference sequence). The CDR3: CASSPGQRIIGELFF. CDR3 nucleotides: TGTGCCAGCAGCCCGGGACAAAGGATTATCGGGGAGCTGTTTTTT.

This chain connects TRBV29-1 to TRBJ2-2, with D uncertain. The CDR3 is made up of 13 amino acids. The V end was cut by 4 bases, the J end by 7 bases, with 13 bases between. Germline CDR1 SQVTM, CDR2 ANQGSEA. CDR3 sequence (DNA): TGCAGCGTTGCCCCCTCACGGGTCGGGGAGCTGTTTTTT. The encoded protein is CSVAPSRVGELFF.

This chain links TRBV21-1 with TRBJ2-1; TRBD2, as called in the table, went unchecked against the DNA. TRBV21-1 is labeled a pseudogene. The CDR3 contains 15 residues. For the CDR3, the DNA is TGTGCCAGCAACCCCACTAGCCGAACCTTCAATGAGCAGTTCTTC. Protein: CASNPTSRTFNEQFF.

The chain uses TRBV5-1 and TRBJ1-2, with 8 bases lining up with TRBD1. This CDR3 contains 13 residues. The V gene end was trimmed by 7 bases and the J gene end by 3 bases; junction bases not matched to a gene: 5. Germline lookup yields CDR1 SGHRS and CDR2 YFSETQ. Written as DNA, the CDR3 is TGCGCCAGCGGATTGGACAGGGACTATGGCTACACCTTC. Translation: CASGLDRDYGYTF.

The rearrangement links TRBV5-1 to TRBJ1-2; D might be TRBD1 (5 bases). Germline CDR1 is SGHRS and CDR2 is YFSETQ. Between the trimmed V and J ends, which lost 4 bases and 1 base, there was a span of 8 bases. This CDR3 is 13 amino acids long. This chain's CDR3 is CASSPDINYGYTF. DNA for the CDR3: TGCGCCAGCAGCCCGGACATTAACTATGGCTACACCTTC.